One sample yielded the 11 T cell receptor beta chains listed below, sequenced in a study of T cell responses to AZD1222 COVID-19 vaccine. Data came from immunoSEQ multiplex PCR; TCRdb stores just in-frame clones and leaves some out. Among approximately 110,000 clones listed, about 91% were seen once. The specimen was peripheral blood, collected on day 0 of AZD1222 vaccination. Receptors originate from an adult in good health.

V usage is TRBV19 and J usage is TRBJ1-1; D is unclear. Trimming pared 1 base from V and 5 bases from J, leaving 11 bases between. From germline, CDR1 is LNHDA and CDR2 SQIVND (reference sequence). The length of the CDR3 is 14 residues. CDR3 sequence (DNA): TGTGCCAGTAGTATAGGGAGGCCTGGAACTGAAGCTTTCTTT. It codes for CASSIGRPGTEAFF.

This clone came up once. The rearrangement uses TRBV6-2 or TRBV6-3 and TRBJ1-1; D is undetermined. V was cut by 2 bases and J by 1 base, with 5 bases left in between. CDR3 size: 13 residues. The V gene's germline CDR1 is MNHEY and CDR2 SVGEGT. The CDR3 protein is CASSYRGNTEAFF. CDR3 nucleotides: TGTGCCAGCAGTTACCGGGGGAACACTGAAGCTTTCTTT.

This clone was seen a handful of times. The chain links TRBV28 to TRBJ1-2; D possibly corresponds to TRBD1 (5 bases). The CDR3 length is 15 residues. With 6 bases removed from V and 4 bases from J, the gap between germline ends came to 18 bases. From germline, CDR1 is MDHEN and CDR2 SYDVKM. The CDR3 region has the DNA TGTGCCAGCAGCCTCCTTCGGGGGGAGGGCTATGGCTACACCTTC. Translation gives CASSLLRGEGYGYTF.

As regards this clone: Other DNA sequences within the sample encode an identical CDR3. The chain carries TRBV6-5 and TRBJ1-2, with D tentatively TRBD1 (6 bases). Germline V lookup: CDR1 MNHEY, CDR2 SVGAGI. V was cut by 0 bases and J by 2 bases, with 7 bases left in between. This CDR3 has 14 amino acids. The chain's CDR3 is CASSYSQGNYGYTF. The CDR3, as DNA: TGTGCCAGCAGTTACTCGCAGGGGAACTATGGCTACACCTTC.

This clone has only one observation. The chain employs TRBV6-5 and TRBJ2-3; TRBD2 agrees at 8 bases. The germline gives CDR1 MNHEY, CDR2 SVGAGI. J was trimmed by 11 bases and V by 2 bases; bases with no gene match: 6. This CDR3 is built from 13 residues. CDR3 sequence (DNA): TGTGCCAGCAGTTACCGACGGACTAGCCTGCAGTATTTT. This gives the protein CASSYRRTSLQYF.

Comments on this clone: One end of the junction varies from germline; a read error may be responsible. The V gene is TRBV7-7, the J gene TRBJ1-1; D call uncertain. Germline CDR1 reads SSHAT; CDR2 reads FNYEAQ (reference sequence). The CDR3 length is 13 residues. Written as DNA, the CDR3 is TGTGCTAGCAGCTTTAACACCAGGACGATGGCTTTCTTT. Its translation: CASSFNTRTMAFF.

J is TRBJ1-2 and V is TRBV6-5; D unclear. Trimming took 10 bases from V and 3 from J, leaving 9 bases between them. This CDR3 contains 11 residues. Germline CDR1 and CDR2: MNHEY and SVGAGI. Here the CDR3 reads CAIGRDYGYTF. CDR3 nucleotides: TGTGCCATTGGGCGGGACTATGGCTACACCTTC.

This clone appeared once. The chain combines TRBV10-3 with TRBJ1-1; D remains ambiguous. From germline, CDR1 is ENHRY and CDR2 SYGVKD. The CDR3 has 14 residues. Between the trimmed V and J ends, which lost 3 bases and 0 bases, there was a span of 8 bases. DNA of the CDR3: TGTGCCATCAGTGATCGATCCATGAACACTGAAGCTTTCTTT. Amino acid sequence: CAISDRSMNTEAFF.

This rearrangement joins TRBV28 to TRBJ1-2; D might be TRBD1 (6 bases). This CDR3 is 12 amino acids long. Trimming pared 7 bases from V and 8 bases from J, leaving 14 bases between. CDR1 and CDR2 (germline): MDHEN, SYDVKM. The CDR3 protein is CASTRGLGGYTF. CDR3 DNA sequence: TGTGCCAGCACCCGGGGGCTCGGGGGCTACACCTTC.

The V and J genes are TRBV5-6 and TRBJ2-3; possibly TRBD2 for D (6 bases). This CDR3 has 16 amino acids. Germline V gives CDR1 SGHDT, CDR2 YYEEEE. With 4 bases removed from V and 2 bases from J, the gap between germline ends came to 17 bases. The CDR3 nucleotides read TGTGCCAGCAGCCGAACTAAAGGGCGGGACACAGATACGCAGTATTTT. This translates into CASSRTKGRDTDTQYF.

The chain employs TRBV19 and TRBJ1-3; 7 positions match TRBD1. Germline CDR1 LNHDA, CDR2 SQIVND (reference sequence). This CDR3 spans 16 amino acids. The V segment lost 5 bases and the J segment 0 bases; nucleotides outside the gene matches: 7. CDR3 protein: CASSPDRDHSGNTIYF. As DNA, the CDR3 is TGTGCCAGTAGTCCCGACAGGGACCACTCTGGAAACACCATATATTTT.